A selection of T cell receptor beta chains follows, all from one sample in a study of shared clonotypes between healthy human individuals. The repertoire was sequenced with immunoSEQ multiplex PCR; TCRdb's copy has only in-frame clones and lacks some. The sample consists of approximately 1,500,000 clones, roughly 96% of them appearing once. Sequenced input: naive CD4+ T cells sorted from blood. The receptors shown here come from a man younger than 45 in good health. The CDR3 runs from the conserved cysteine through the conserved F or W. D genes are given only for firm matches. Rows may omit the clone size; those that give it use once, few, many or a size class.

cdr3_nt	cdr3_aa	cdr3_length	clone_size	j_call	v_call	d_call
TGTGCCAGCAGCTTACTAGCGGGAAAAGAGACCCAGTACTTC	CASSLLAGKETQYF	14	.	TRBJ2-5	TRBV7-2	TRBD2
TGTGCCAGCAGCATCAGACAGGGGAGGACTGGGGCCAACGTCCTGACTTTC	CASSIRQGRTGANVLTF	17	once	TRBJ2-6	TRBV13	TRBD1
TGCGCCACCTCCCTGGGAGGGAGCTCCTACAATGAGCAGTTCTTC	CATSLGGSSYNEQFF	15	.	TRBJ2-1	TRBV5-1	TRBD2
TGTGCCAGTAGTTCCCGGGACAGGGGGCGAGATACGCAGTATTTT	CASSSRDRGRDTQYF	15	.	TRBJ2-3	TRBV19	TRBD1
TGCGCCAGCAGCTTGTTACCTCGGGGGGCAGAGACTGAAGCTTTCTTT	CASSLLPRGAETEAFF	16	once	TRBJ1-1	TRBV5-1	.
TGCAGCGTACGGAGCACAGATACGCAGTATTTT	CSVRSTDTQYF	11	.	TRBJ2-3	TRBV29-1	.
TGTGCCAGCAGGCCTTCGGGCAGGGTAGGAGAGACCCAGTACTTC	CASRPSGRVGETQYF	15	.	TRBJ2-5	TRBV6-4	.
TGTGCCAGCAGCCTGGCCTACGAGCAGTACTTC	CASSLAYEQYF	11	.	TRBJ2-7	TRBV25-1	.
TGTGCCAGCAGCTTAGAGGGTACTAGCGGGATATACGAGCAGTACTTC	CASSLEGTSGIYEQYF	16	.	TRBJ2-7	TRBV7-2	TRBD2
TGTGCCAGCAGCCCTACTGCATCCAGGGGGCGCCTCAATGAGCAGTTCTTC	CASSPTASRGRLNEQFF	17	.	TRBJ2-1	TRBV5-4	TRBD1